This T cell receptor beta chain was documented in a study of graft-versus-host responses after intestinal transplantation. Sequencing used immunoSEQ multiplex PCR; TCRdb keeps in-frame clones, though not all of them. Of about 85,000 clones in the sample, approximately 90% were seen once. Losses at the gene ends were 2 bases for V and 5 bases for J; bases not matched to a gene: 6. CDR3 length: 15 residues. Germline V gives CDR1 SGHNT, CDR2 YYREEE (reference sequence). Points on this clone: The antigen is unknown.

The chain is built from TRBV5-4 and TRBJ2-2; 7 bases align to TRBD2. The sample here was unstimulated CD8+ T cells sorted from spleen or lymph node cells, taken before transplant. The clonotype comes from a human donor who was the organ donor for an intestinal transplant. This CDR3 reads CASSLGGSNTGELFF. The CDR3 DNA is TGTGCCAGCAGCTTAGGCGGGAGTAATACCGGGGAGCTGTTTTTT.